This TCR beta chain was documented in a study of response to subunit inactivated influenza vaccine. Study-wide results and caveats: Only a handful of new T cells, the authors suggested, are recruited with each seasonal influenza vaccination.

Comments on this clonotype: The antigen is undetermined.

V was cut by 2 bases and J by 7 bases, with 11 bases left in between. The CDR3 is 13 amino acids. CDR1 and CDR2 from the germline V gene are PRHDT and FYEKMQ (reference sequence). TCRdb re-called the RT-PCR reads through MiXCR, storing one row per CDR3 protein. In the table there are about half a million distinct CDR3 sequences, approximately 11% of which are singletons. The input for sequencing was PBMCs from blood, taken roughly 48 days after vaccination. V usage is TRBV13 and J usage is TRBJ1-2; weak D call: TRBD1 (5 bases). The receptor comes from a man over 45 who received an inactivated influenza vaccine. The CDR3: CASSLRGVGGYTF. The DNA of the CDR3 is TGTGCCAGCAGCTTACGGGGGGTCGGTGGCTACACCTTC.